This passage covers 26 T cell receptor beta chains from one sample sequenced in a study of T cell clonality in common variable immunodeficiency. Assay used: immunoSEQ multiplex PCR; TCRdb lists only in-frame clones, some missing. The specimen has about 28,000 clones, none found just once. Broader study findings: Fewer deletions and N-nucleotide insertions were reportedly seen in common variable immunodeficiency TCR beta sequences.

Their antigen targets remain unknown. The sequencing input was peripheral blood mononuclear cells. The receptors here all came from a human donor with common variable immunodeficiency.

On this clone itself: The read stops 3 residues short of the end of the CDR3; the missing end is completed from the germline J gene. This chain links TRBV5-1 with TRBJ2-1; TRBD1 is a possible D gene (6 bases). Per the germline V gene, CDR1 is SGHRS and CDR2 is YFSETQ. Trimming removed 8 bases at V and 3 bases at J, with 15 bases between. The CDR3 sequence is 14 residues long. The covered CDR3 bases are TGCGCCAGTATAGACAGGCCAGTCTACAATGAG. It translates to CASIDRPVYNE. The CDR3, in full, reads CASIDRPVYNEQFF.

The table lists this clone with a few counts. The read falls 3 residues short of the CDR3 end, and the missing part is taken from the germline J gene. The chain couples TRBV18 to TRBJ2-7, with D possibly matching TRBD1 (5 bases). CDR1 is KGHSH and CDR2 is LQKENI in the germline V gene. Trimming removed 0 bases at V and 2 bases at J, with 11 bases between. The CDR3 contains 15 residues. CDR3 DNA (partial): TGTGCCAGCTCACCACCGATAACAGGAGCCTACGAG. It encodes CASSPPITGAYE. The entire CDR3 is CASSPPITGAYEQYF. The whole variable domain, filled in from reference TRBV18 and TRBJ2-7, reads NAGVMQNPRHLVRRRGQEARLRCSPMKGHSHVYWYRQLPEEGLKFMVYLQKENIIDESGMPKERFSAEFPKEGPSILRIQQVVRGDSAAYFCASSPPITGAYEQYFGPGTRLTVT.

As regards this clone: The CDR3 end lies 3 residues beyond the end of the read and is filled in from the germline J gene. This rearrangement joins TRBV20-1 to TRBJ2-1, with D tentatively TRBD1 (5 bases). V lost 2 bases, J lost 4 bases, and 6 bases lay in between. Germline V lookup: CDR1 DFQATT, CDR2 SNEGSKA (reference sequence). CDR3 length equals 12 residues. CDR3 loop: CSARQGYNEQFF. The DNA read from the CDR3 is TGCAGTGCTAGACAGGGTTACAATGAG.

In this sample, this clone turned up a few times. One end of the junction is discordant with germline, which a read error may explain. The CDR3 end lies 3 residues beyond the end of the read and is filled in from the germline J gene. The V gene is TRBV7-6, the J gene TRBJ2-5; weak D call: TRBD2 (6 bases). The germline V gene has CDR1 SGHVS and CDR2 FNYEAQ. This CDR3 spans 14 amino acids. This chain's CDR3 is CTSSLGTFQETQYF. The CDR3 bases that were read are TGTACCAGCAGCTTAGGGACTTTCCAAGAGACC. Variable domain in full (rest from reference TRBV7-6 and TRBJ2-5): GAGVSQSPRYKVTKRGQDVALRCDPISGHVSLYWYRQALGQGPEFLTYFNYEAQQDKSGLPNDRFSAERPEGSISTLTIQRTEQRDSAMYRCTSSLGTFQETQYFGPGTRLLVL.

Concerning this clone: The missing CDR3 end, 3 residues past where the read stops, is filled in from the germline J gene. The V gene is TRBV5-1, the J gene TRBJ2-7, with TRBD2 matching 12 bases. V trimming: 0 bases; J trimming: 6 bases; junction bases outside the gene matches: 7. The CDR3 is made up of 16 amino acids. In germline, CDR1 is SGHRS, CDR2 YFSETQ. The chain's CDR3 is CASSLVPSGGVIEQYF. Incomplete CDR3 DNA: TGCGCCAGCAGCTTGGTTCCTAGCGGGGGGGTTATCGAG.

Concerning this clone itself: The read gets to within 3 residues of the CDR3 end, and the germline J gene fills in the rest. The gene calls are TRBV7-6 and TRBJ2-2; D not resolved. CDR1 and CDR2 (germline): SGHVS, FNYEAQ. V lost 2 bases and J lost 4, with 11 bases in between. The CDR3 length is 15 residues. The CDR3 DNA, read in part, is TGTGCCAGCAGCTTATCCTACGGCGGCACCGGGGAG. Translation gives CASSLSYGGTGE. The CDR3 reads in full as CASSLSYGGTGELFF.

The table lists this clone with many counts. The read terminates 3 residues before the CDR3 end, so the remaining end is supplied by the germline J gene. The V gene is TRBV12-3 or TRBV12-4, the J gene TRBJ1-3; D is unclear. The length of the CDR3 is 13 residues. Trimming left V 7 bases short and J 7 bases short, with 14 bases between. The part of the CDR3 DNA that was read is TGTGCCAGCACCCAAGCGGGAGTTAACACC. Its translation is CASTQAGVNT. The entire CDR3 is CASTQAGVNTIYF.

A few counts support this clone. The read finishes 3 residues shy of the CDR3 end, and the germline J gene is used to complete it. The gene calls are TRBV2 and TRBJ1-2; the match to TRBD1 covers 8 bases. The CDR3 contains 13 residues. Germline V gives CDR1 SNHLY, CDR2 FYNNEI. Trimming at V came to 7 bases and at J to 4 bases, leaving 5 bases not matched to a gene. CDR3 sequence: CASKLQGGYGYTF. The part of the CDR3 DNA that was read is TGTGCCAGCAAACTACAGGGGGGCTATGGC.

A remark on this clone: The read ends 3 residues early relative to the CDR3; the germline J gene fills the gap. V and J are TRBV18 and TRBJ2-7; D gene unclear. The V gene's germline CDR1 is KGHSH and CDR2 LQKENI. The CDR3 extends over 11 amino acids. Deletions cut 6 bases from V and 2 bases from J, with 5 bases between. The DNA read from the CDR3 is TGTGCCAGCTCCGAGGCCTACGAG. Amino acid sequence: CASSEAYE. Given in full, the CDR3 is CASSEAYEQYF.

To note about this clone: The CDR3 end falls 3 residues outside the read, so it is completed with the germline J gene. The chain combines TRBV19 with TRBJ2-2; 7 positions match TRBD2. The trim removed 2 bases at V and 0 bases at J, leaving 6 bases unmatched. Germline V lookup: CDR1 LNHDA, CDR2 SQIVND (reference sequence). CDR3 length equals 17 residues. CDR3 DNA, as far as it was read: TGTGCCAGTAGTATAACCCGACTAGCTTCGAACACCGGGGAG. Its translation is CASSITRLASNTGE. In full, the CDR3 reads CASSITRLASNTGELFF.

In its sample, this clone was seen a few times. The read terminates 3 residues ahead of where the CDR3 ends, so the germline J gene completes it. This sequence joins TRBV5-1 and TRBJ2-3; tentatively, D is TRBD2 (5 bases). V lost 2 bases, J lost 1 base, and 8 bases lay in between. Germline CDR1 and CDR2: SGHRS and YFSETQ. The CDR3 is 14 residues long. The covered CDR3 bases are TGCGCCAGCAGCTTCGGACTGCGCACAGATACG. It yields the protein CASSFGLRTDT. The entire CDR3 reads CASSFGLRTDTQYF.

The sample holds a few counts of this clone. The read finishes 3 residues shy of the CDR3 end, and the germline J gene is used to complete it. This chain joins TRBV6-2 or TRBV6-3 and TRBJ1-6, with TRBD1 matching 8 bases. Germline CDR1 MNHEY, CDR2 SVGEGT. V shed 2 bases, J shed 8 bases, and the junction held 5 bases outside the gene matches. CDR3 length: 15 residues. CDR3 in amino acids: CASSYGGTGYSPLHF. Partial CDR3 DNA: TGTGCCAGCAGTTACGGCGGGACAGGATATTCACCC.

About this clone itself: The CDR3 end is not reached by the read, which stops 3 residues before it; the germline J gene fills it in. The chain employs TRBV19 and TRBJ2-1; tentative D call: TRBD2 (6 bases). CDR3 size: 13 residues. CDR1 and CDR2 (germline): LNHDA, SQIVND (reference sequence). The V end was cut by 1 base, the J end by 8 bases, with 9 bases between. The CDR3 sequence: CASSIVGEDEQFF. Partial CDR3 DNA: TGTGCCAGTAGTATAGTCGGGGAGGATGAG.

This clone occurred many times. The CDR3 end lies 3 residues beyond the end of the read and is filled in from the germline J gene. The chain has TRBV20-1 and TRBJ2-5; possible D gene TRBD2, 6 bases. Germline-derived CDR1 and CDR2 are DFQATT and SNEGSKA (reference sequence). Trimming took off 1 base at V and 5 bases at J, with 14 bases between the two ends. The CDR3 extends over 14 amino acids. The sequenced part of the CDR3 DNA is TGCAGTGCTAGAGCGACTAGTGCCTATGAGACC. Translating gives CSARATSAYET. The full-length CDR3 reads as CSARATSAYETQYF.

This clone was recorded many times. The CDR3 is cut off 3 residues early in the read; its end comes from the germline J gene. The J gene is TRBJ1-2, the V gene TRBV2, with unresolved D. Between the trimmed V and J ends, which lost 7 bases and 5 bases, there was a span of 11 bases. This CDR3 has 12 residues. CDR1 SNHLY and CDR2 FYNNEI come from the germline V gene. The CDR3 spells CASTKGRYGYTF. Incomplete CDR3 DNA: TGTGCCAGCACCAAGGGTCGTTATGGC.

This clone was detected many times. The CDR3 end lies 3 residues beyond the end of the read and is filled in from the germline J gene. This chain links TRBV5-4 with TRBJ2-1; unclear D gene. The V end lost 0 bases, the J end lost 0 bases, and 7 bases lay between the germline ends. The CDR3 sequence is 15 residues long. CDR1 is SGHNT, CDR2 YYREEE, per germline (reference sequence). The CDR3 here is CASSLEEASYNEQFF. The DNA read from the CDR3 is TGTGCCAGCAGCTTGGAAGAAGCCTCCTACAATGAG.

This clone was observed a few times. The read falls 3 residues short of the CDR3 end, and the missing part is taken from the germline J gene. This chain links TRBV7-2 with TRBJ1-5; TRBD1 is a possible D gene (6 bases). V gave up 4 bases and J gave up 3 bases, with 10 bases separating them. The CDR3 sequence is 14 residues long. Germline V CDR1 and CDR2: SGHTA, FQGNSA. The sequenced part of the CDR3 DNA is TGTGCCAGCAGCTCCAGGGGTACCAATCAGCCC. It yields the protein CASSSRGTNQP. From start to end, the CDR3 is CASSSRGTNQPQHF. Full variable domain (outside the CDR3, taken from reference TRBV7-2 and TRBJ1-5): GAGVSQSPSNKVTEKGKDVELRCDPISGHTALYWYRQSLGQGLEFLIYFQGNSAPDKSGLPSDRFSAERTGGSVSTLTIQRTQQEDSAVYLCASSSRGTNQPQHFGDGTRLSIL.

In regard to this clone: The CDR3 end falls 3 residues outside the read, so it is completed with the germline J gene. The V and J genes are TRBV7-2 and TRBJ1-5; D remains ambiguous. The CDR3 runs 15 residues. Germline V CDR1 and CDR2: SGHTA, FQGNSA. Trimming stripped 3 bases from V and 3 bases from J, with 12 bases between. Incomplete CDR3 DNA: TGTGCCAGCAGCTTTAGGTTAGGGTCCAATCAGCCC. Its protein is CASSFRLGSNQP. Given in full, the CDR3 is CASSFRLGSNQPQHF.

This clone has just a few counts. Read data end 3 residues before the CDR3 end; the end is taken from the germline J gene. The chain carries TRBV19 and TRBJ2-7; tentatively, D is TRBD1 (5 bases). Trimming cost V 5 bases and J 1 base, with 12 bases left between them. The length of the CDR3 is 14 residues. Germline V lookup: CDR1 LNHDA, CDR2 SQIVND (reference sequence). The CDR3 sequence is CASSYQGSSYEQYF. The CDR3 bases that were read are TGTGCCAGTAGTTATCAGGGCAGTTCCTACGAG.

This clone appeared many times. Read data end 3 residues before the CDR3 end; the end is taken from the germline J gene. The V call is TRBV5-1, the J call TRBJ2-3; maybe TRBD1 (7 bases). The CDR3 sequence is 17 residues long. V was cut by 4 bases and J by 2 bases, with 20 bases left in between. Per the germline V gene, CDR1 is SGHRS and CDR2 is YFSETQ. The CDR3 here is CASSPSRGAWITDTQYF. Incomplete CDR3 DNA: TGCGCCAGCAGCCCAAGCAGGGGGGCTTGGATCACAGATACG.

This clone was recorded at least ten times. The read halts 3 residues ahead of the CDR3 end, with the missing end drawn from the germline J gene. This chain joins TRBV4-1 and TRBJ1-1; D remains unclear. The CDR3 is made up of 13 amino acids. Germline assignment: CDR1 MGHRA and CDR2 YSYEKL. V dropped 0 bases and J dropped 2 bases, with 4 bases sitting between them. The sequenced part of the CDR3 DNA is TGCGCCAGCAGCCAAGAGTATAACACTGAA. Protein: CASSQEYNTE. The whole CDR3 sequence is CASSQEYNTEAFF.

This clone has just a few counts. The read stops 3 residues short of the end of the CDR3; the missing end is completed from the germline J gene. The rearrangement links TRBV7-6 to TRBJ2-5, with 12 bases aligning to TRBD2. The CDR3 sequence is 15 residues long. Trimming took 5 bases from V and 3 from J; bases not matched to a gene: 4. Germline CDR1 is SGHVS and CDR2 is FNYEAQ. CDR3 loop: CASSNRLAGEETQYF. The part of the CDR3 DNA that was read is TGTGCCAGCAGCAACCGACTAGCGGGGGAAGAGACC.

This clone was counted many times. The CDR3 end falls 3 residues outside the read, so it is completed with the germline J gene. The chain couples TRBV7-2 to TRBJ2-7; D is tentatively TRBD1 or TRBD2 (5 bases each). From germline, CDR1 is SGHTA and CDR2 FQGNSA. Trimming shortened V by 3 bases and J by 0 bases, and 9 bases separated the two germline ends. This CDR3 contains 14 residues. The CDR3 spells CASSLRGLSYEQYF. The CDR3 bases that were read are TGTGCCAGCAGCTTGAGGGGCCTCTCCTACGAG.

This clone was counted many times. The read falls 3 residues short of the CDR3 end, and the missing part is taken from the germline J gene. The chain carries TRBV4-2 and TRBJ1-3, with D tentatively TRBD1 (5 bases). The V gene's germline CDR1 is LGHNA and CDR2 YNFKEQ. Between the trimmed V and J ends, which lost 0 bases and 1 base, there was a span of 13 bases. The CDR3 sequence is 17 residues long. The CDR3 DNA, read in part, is TGTGCCAGCAGCCAAGAGTTGAAGGGGCTTTCTGGAAACACC. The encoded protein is CASSQELKGLSGNT. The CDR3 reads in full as CASSQELKGLSGNTIYF.

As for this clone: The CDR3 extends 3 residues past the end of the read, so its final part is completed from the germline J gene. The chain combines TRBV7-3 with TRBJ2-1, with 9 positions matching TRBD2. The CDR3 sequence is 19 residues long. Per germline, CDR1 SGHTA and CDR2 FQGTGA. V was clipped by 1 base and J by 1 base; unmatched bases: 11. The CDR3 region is CASSLIAAGGPGSYNEQFF. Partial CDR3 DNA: TGTGCCAGCAGCTTAATTGCTGCGGGGGGGCCGGGGTCCTACAATGAG.

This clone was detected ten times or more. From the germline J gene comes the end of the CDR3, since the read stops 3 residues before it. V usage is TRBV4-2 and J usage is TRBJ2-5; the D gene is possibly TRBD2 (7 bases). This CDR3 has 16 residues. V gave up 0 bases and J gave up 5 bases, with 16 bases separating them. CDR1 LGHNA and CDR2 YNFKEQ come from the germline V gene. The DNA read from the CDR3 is TGTGCCAGCAGCCAAGAGTGGCGGGGGCTGGGGGAGACC. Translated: CASSQEWRGLGET. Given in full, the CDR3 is CASSQEWRGLGETQYF.